The 9 T cell receptor beta chains given below trace back to one sample, sequenced in a study of blood T cell repertoires in COVID-19. TCRdb's table, derived via immunoSEQ multiplex PCR, lists solely in-frame clones and lacks some. The sample comprises approximately 150,000 clones, more than 70% of which are singletons, and around 1.6% rests with the top ten. The sequenced sample consisted of peripheral blood. The receptors originated from a human donor in a cohort sampled during active COVID-19.

V and J are TRBV7-8 and TRBJ1-1; 8 bases are a match to TRBD1. The CDR3 contains 15 residues. Germline CDR1 and CDR2: SGHVS and FQNEAQ. With V trimmed by 1 base and J by 1 base, 2 bases remained unmatched. The chain's CDR3 is CASSLEQGANTEAFF. In DNA form, the CDR3 reads TGTGCCAGCAGCTTAGAGCAGGGGGCGAACACTGAAGCTTTCTTT.

The gene calls are TRBV5-1 and TRBJ1-6, with 9 bases matching TRBD1. This CDR3 has 18 residues. With 4 bases clipped from V and 3 bases from J, the junction kept 11 bases outside the gene matches. The germline V gene encodes CDR1 SGHRS and CDR2 YFSETQ. The CDR3 here is CASSAGQGSSFYNSPLHF. CDR3 coding DNA: TGCGCCAGCAGCGCCGGACAGGGGTCCTCCTTCTATAATTCACCCCTCCACTTT.

This clone appeared once. The chain couples TRBV10-3 to TRBJ2-5; 8 bases align to TRBD2. V dropped 5 bases and J dropped 5; count of bases not matched to a gene: 7. The CDR3 runs to 14 residues. CDR1 is ENHRY and CDR2 is SYGVKD in the germline V gene. The CDR3 is CAISNGGAEETQYF. In DNA form, the CDR3 reads TGTGCCATCAGTAACGGGGGGGCCGAGGAGACCCAGTACTTC.

The chain joins TRBV6-5 to TRBJ2-7, with 9 bases matching TRBD1. The ends lost 4 bases at V and 2 bases at J; junction bases unmatched: 3. The CDR3 sequence is 14 residues long. Germline V gives CDR1 MNHEY, CDR2 SVGAGI. CDR3 sequence reads: CASSWGTGTYEQYF. CDR3 nucleotides: TGTGCCAGCAGTTGGGGGACAGGGACCTACGAGCAGTACTTC.

The genes are TRBV3-1 (or the pseudogene TRBV3-2) and TRBJ1-6; D ambiguous. V was pared by 1 base and J by 13 bases, with 5 bases between. CDR1 LGHDT and CDR2 YNNKEL come from the germline V gene (reference sequence). CDR3 size: 11 residues. The CDR3 nucleotides read TGTGCCAGCAGCCAAGGGCTTCCCCTCCACTTT. Its protein product is CASSQGLPLHF.

The chain joins TRBV12-5 to TRBJ2-2; D might be TRBD2 (5 bases). V dropped 2 bases and J dropped 5 bases, with 18 bases sitting between them. The CDR3 runs to 17 residues. Germline values: CDR1 LGHNT, CDR2 FRNRAP. The DNA of the CDR3 is TGTGCTAGTGGTTTGCCCCTGCAGGACTTAGGGACCGGGGAGCTGTTTTTT. Amino acids: CASGLPLQDLGTGELFF. Filled out from reference TRBV12-5 and TRBJ2-2, the complete variable domain reads DARVTQTPRHKVTEMGQEVTMRCQPILGHNTVFWYRQTMMQGLELLAYFRNRAPLDDSGMPKDRFSAEMPDATLATLKIQPSEPRDSAVYFCASGLPLQDLGTGELFFGEGSRLTVL.

The V gene is TRBV19, the J gene TRBJ1-2, with a weak D call TRBD1 (6 bases). This CDR3 region has 11 residues. Germline CDR1 is LNHDA and CDR2 is SQIVND (reference sequence). Trimming cost V 6 bases and J 8 bases, with 10 bases left between them. The CDR3 here is CASSTRGGYTF. The CDR3 region has the DNA TGTGCCAGTAGCACCAGGGGAGGCTACACCTTC.

V usage is TRBV27 and J usage is TRBJ1-6; TRBD1 matches 7 bases. This CDR3 has 16 amino acids. Germline V CDR1 and CDR2: MNHEY, SMNVEV (reference sequence). The J segment lost 1 base and the V segment lost 5 bases, leaving 5 bases of the junction unmatched. DNA for the CDR3: TGTGCCAGCAGTGCAACAGGGGCATCCTATAATTCACCCCTCCACTTT. Its translation: CASSATGASYNSPLHF.

CDR3 coding DNA: TGTGCCAGCAGTGCCCTTGTGACACCAGGGGCCAACGTCCTGACTTTC. It yields the protein CASSALVTPGANVLTF. The chain uses TRBV2 and TRBJ2-6; D gene unclear. Germline lookup yields CDR1 SNHLY and CDR2 FYNNEI. CDR3 length: 16 residues. Trimming cost V 4 bases and J 4 bases, with 14 bases left between them.